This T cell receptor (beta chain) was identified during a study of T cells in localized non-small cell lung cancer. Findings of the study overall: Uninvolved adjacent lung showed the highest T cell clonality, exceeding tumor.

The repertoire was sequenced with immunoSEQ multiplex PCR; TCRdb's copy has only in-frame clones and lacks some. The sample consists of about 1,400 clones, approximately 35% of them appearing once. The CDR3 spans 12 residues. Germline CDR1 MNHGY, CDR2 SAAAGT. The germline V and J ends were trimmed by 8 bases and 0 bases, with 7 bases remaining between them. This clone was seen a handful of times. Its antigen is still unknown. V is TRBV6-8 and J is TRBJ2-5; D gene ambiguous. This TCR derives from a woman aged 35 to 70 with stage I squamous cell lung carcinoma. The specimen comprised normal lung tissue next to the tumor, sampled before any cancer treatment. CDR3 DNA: TGTGCCAGCTCCACAGACCAAGAGACCCAGTACTTC. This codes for CASSTDQETQYF.